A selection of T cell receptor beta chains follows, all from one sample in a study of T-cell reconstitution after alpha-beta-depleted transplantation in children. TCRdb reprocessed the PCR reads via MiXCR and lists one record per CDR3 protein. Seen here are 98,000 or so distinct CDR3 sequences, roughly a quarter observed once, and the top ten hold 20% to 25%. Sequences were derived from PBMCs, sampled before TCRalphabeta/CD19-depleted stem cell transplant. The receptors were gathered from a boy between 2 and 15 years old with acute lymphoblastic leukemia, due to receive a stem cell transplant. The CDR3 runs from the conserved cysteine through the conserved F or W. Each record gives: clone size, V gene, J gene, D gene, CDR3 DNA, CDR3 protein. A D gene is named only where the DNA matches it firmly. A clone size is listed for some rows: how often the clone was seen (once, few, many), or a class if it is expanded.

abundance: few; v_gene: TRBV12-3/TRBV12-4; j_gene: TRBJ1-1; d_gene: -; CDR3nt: TGTGCCACCCCCTTAACGGGGAACACTGAAGCTTTCTTT; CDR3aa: CATPLTGNTEAFF
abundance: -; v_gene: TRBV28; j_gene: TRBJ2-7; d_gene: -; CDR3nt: TGTGCCAGCACATATATAGACGGCTACGAGCAGTACTTC; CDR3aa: CASTYIDGYEQYF
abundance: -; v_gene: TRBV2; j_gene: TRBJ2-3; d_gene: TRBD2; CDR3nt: TGTGCCAGCAGTGGTCAAGCCAGCGGGAGCGCAGATACGCAGTATTTT; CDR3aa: CASSGQASGSADTQYF
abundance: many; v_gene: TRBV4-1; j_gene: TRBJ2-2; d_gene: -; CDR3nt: TGCGCCAGCAGCCAACGAGACGGCCGGGAGCTGTTTTTT; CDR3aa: CASSQRDGRELFF
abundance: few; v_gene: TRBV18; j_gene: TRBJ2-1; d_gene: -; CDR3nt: TGTGCCAGCTCACCCGAGGCACGGAGTACATACAATGAGCAGTTCTTC; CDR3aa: CASSPEARSTYNEQFF
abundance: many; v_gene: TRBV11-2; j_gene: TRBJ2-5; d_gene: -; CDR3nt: TGTGCCAGCAGCTTGGTGGCGGACCAAGAGACCCAGTACTTC; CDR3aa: CASSLVADQETQYF
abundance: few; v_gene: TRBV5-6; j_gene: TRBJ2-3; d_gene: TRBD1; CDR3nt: TGTGCCAGCAGCTCGGGACTGGACAGGGAAGATACGCAGTATTTT; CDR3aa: CASSSGLDREDTQYF
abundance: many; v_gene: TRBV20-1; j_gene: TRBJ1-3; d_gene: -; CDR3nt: TGCAGTGCTAGAGATATAAGGCAGGGGATCTCTGGAAACACCATATATTTT; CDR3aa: CSARDIRQGISGNTIYF
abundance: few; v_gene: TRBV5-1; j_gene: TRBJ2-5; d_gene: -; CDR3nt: TGCGCCAGCAGCTTGGCCGCGCGTCCAGAGACCCAGTACTTC; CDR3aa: CASSLAARPETQYF
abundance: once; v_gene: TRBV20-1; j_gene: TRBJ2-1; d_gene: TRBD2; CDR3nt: TGCAGTGCCGGACTAGCGGGAGGGTTTGGCGATGAGCAGTTCTTC; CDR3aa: CSAGLAGGFGDEQFF
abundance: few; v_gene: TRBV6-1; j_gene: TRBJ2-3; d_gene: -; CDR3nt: TGTGCCAGCAGCCATTTCGGGGTCTCTAGCACAGATACGCAGTATTTT; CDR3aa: CASSHFGVSSTDTQYF
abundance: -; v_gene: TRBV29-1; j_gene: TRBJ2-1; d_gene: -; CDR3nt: TGCAGCGTTGAAGGGGGGCTAGCGGAGGGGAGCTCCTACAATGAGCAGTTCTTC; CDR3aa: CSVEGGLAEGSSYNEQFF
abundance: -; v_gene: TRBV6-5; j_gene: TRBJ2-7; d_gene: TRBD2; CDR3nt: TGTGCCAGCAGTTACGAGTCGTCAGGGAAGGGAGGGGAGCAGTACTTC; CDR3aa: CASSYESSGKGGEQYF
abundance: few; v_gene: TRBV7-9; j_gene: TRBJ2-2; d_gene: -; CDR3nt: TGTGCCAGCAGGAGTCGCACCGGGGAGCTGTTTTTT; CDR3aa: CASRSRTGELFF
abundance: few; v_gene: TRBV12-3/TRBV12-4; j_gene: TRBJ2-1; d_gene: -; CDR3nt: TGTGCCAGCAGTTTAGAGGGGCGCGGAACCTACAATGAGCAGTTCTTC; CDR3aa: CASSLEGRGTYNEQFF
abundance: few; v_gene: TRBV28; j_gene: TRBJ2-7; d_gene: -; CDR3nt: TGTGCCAGCAGTTTATGGGGGGAAACCTACGAGCAGTACTTC; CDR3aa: CASSLWGETYEQYF
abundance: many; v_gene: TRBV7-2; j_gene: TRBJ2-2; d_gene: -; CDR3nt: TGTGCCAGCAGCTTCCAACCGAACACCGGGGAGCTGTTTTTT; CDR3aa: CASSFQPNTGELFF
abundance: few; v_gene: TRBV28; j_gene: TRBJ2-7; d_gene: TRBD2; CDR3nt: TGTGCCAGCAGTTTAGGTAGCGGGAGGGCCCTCTACGAGCAGTACTTC; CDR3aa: CASSLGSGRALYEQYF
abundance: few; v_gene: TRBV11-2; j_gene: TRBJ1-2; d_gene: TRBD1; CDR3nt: TGTGCCAGCAGCGCCTACCGGGACAGGGGGCTGGGTGGCTACACCTTC; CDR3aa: CASSAYRDRGLGGYTF
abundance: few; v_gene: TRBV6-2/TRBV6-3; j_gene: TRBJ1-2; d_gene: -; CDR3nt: TGTGCCAGCACTCCCGGGCCCCCGGGGCGAAGTGGCTACACCTTC; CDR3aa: CASTPGPPGRSGYTF
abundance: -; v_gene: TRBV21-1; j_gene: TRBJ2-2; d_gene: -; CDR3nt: TGTGCCAGCAGCAATGGGGGAGTAGCGGCTAAGGTCGGGGAGCTGTTTTTT; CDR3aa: CASSNGGVAAKVGELFF
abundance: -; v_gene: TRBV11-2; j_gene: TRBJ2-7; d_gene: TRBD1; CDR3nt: TGTGCCAGCAGCTCACGGGACAGCCTCAAGCCCTACGAGCAGTACTTC; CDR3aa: CASSSRDSLKPYEQYF
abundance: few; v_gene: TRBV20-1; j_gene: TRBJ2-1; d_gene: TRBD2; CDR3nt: TGCAGTGCTAGTCGCTTGGGACTAGCGGACGAGGGGTTCTTC; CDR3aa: CSASRLGLADEGFF
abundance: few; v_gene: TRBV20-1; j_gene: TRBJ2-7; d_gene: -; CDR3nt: TGCAGTGCTAGCTGGGGACTGAGGACAGAGCAGTACTTC; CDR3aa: CSASWGLRTEQYF
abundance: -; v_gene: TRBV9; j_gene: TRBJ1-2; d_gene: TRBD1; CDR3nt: TGTGCCAGCAGCGTAGCAAGGGGGCGCGGATATGGCTACACCTTC; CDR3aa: CASSVARGRGYGYTF
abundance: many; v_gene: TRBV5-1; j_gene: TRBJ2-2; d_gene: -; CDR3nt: TGCGCCAGCAGCTTTGGGACCGGGGAGCTGTTTTTT; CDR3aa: CASSFGTGELFF
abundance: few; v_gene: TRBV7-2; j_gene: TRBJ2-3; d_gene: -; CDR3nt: TGTGCCAGCAGCTTAGCCTCGACTATAAAGGCGCAGTATTTT; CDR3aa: CASSLASTIKAQYF
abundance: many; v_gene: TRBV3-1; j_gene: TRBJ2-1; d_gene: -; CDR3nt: TGTGCCAGCAGCCCAACGGACCGTACCTCCTACAATGAGCAGTTCTTC; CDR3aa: CASSPTDRTSYNEQFF
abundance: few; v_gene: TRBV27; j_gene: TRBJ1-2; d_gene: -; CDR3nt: TGTGCCAGCAGTTTATCTTCTCAGGAGACCTTTAAGGGCTACACCTTC; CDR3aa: CASSLSSQETFKGYTF
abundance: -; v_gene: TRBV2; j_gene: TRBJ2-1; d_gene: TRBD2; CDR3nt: TGTGCCAGCAGTGATTTTAGCGGGAATAGGAATGAGCAGTTCTTC; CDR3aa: CASSDFSGNRNEQFF
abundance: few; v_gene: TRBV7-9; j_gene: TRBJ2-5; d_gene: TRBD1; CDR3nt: TGTGCCAGCACCGGGACAGGCGGGGAGACCCAGTACTTC; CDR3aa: CASTGTGGETQYF
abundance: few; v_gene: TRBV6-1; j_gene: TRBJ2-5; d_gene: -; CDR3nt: TGTGCCAGCAGTAGTCTACCCTCGAAGCAAGAGACCCAGTACTTC; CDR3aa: CASSSLPSKQETQYF
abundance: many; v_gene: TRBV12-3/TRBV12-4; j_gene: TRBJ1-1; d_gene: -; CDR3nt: TGTGCCAGCAGTTTCCAGCGAAGGAACACTGAAGCTTTCTTT; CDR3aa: CASSFQRRNTEAFF
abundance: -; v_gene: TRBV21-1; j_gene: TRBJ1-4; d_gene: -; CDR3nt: TGTGCCAGCAGCAAAGCGCTTTTCGACCAGGACAGGGGGCGCCTCGAGGAAAAACTGTTTTTT; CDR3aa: CASSKALFDQDRGRLEEKLFF
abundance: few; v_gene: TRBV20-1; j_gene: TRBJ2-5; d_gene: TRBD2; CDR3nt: TGCAGTGCCCTCAGACCGTCTAGCGGAGGGGCTCTCGAGACCCAGTACTTC; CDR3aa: CSALRPSSGGALETQYF
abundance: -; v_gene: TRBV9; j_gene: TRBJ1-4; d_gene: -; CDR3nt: TGTGCCAGCAGCGTAGACTCGAAGAATGAAAAACTGTTTTTT; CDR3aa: CASSVDSKNEKLFF
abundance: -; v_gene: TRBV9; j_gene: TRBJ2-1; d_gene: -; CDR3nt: TGTGCCAGCAGCGCGAGGAGTAGCAGTAGCTCCTACAATGAGCAGTTCTTC; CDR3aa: CASSARSSSSSYNEQFF
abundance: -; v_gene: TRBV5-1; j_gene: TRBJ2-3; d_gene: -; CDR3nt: TGCGCCAGCATGGACTCACCCACAGATACGCAGTATTTT; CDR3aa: CASMDSPTDTQYF
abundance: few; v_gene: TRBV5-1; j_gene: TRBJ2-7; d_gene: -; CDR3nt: TGCGCCAGCAGCCCTAAACCCCTCGACGGGACACTCCTAACCGAGCAGTACTTC; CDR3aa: CASSPKPLDGTLLTEQYF
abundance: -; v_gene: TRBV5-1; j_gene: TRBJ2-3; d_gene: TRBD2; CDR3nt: TGCGCCAGCAGCTGGGGGACTAGCGGAAGCACAGATACGCAGTATTTT; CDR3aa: CASSWGTSGSTDTQYF
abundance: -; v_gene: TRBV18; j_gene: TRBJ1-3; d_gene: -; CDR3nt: TGTGCCAGCTCACCACTCCCCGGGGACATGGGTCCTGGAAACACCATATATTTT; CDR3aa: CASSPLPGDMGPGNTIYF
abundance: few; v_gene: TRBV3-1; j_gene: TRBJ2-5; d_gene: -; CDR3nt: TGTGCCAGCAGCCAAGTTGGTAGCGGAGAGACCCAGTACTTC; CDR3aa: CASSQVGSGETQYF